Presented here are 29 T cell receptor beta chains from one specimen sequenced in a study of control samples from healthy donors and cancer patients. This table comes from immunoSEQ multiplex PCR, and its TCRdb copy is limited to in-frame clones, with some not included. This repertoire shows over 100,000 clones, approximately 92% found once; its top ten account for roughly 2.1%. The sequenced sample was blood. The origin of the receptors is a woman between 50 and 59 years old in good health.

The rearrangement links TRBV6-5 to TRBJ2-3; possible D gene TRBD2, 5 bases. Trimming removed 8 bases from V and 2 bases from J, with 17 bases in between. The CDR3 has 15 residues. Germline CDR1 is MNHEY and CDR2 is SVGAGI. CDR3 sequence: CASGSRGVNTDTQYF. In nucleotides, the CDR3 is TGTGCCAGCGGGAGCCGGGGAGTAAACACAGATACGCAGTATTTT.

The rearrangement uses TRBV19 and TRBJ2-7, with a possible D match to TRBD1 (5 bases). Trimming shortened V by 3 bases and J by 6 bases, and 9 bases separated the two germline ends. CDR1 is LNHDA, CDR2 SQIVND, per germline (reference sequence). CDR3 length: 12 residues. In nucleotides, the CDR3 is TGTGCCAGTAGTATCGCCCAGGGCGAGCAGTACTTC. This encodes CASSIAQGEQYF.

This clone was seen a single time. The V gene is TRBV30, the J gene TRBJ2-5; TRBD2 is a possible D gene (6 bases). Germline V lookup: CDR1 GTSNPN, CDR2 SVGIG (reference sequence). The CDR3 is 14 residues long. V lost 5 bases and J lost 1, with 14 bases in between. CDR3 amino acids: CAWGLGGPQETQYF. CDR3 bases: TGTGCCTGGGGACTGGGGGGTCCCCAAGAGACCCAGTACTTC.

The rearrangement joins TRBV3-1 (or the pseudogene TRBV3-2) to TRBJ2-5; no firm D call. CDR1 and CDR2 from the germline V gene are LGHDT and YNNKEL (reference sequence). The CDR3 is made up of 14 amino acids. The V end was cut by 4 bases, the J end by 0 bases, with 9 bases between. The CDR3 DNA reads TGTGCCAGCAGCCTAGCTCGGGACCAAGAGACCCAGTACTTC. Translating it yields CASSLARDQETQYF.

This sequence joins TRBV5-8 and TRBJ1-4, with D hard to call. The V and J ends lost 1 base and 0 bases respectively, with 7 bases between them. CDR1 and CDR2 from the germline V gene are SGHTS and YDEGEE. The CDR3 runs 15 residues. DNA for the CDR3: TGTGCCAGCAGCTTGTACCGCACAACTAATGAAAAACTGTTTTTT. Its translation: CASSLYRTTNEKLFF.

The rearrangement links TRBV6-5 to TRBJ2-7, with 7 bases that match TRBD1. This CDR3 region has 14 residues. V lost 5 bases and J lost 5; bases outside the gene matches: 9. Germline V gene sequence: CDR1 MNHEY, CDR2 SVGAGI. The CDR3 region is CASSHRDSSHEQYF. The CDR3 DNA reads TGTGCCAGCAGTCACCGGGACAGCTCTCACGAGCAGTACTTC.

This chain connects TRBV30 to TRBJ2-5, with a weak D call TRBD2 (6 bases). Trimming stripped 4 bases from V and 2 bases from J, with 29 bases between. The CDR3 totals 19 residues. CDR1 and CDR2 from the germline V gene are GTSNPN and SVGIG (reference sequence). In DNA form, the CDR3 reads TGTGCCTGGACTCCCGTGGGGGGTTTAGGCCCGGGGCGTCAAGAGACCCAGTACTTC. Encoded protein: CAWTPVGGLGPGRQETQYF.

The rearrangement links TRBV30 to TRBJ2-4; 8 bases agree with TRBD2. This CDR3 comprises 14 residues. CDR1 GTSNPN and CDR2 SVGIG come from the germline V gene (reference sequence). With 2 bases clipped from V and 8 bases from J, the junction kept 8 bases outside the gene matches. The CDR3 sequence: CAWSRSGSRDIQYF. The CDR3 bases are TGTGCCTGGAGTAGGAGCGGGAGTAGAGACATTCAGTACTTC.

V gene TRBV21-1 combines with J gene TRBJ2-7. TRBV21-1 constitutes a pseudogene. The CDR3 is made up of 12 amino acids. CDR3 sequence: CASGPSPHEQYF. CDR3 nucleotides: TGTGCCAGCGGACCCTCCCCGCACGAGCAGTACTTC.

The chain carries TRBV7-9 and TRBJ2-7; weak D call: TRBD2 (6 bases). The germline gives CDR1 SEHNR, CDR2 FQNEAQ (reference sequence). CDR3 length: 13 amino acids. Trimming removed 5 bases from V and 5 bases from J, with 13 bases in between. CDR3 region: CASSPDAGHEQYF. DNA of the CDR3: TGTGCCAGCAGCCCGGACGCGGGGCACGAGCAGTACTTC.

This clone appeared once. This chain connects TRBV24-1 to TRBJ2-2, with no clear D. Germline CDR1 and CDR2: KGHDR and SFDVKD. This CDR3 is built from 13 residues. Trimming took 5 bases from V and 4 from J, leaving 7 bases between them. This chain's CDR3 is CATSGQVTGELFF. The CDR3 nucleotides read TGTGCCACCAGTGGTCAGGTCACCGGGGAGCTGTTTTTT.

The chain couples TRBV14 to TRBJ2-3; D remains unclear. CDR3 length: 16 amino acids. Germline CDR1 and CDR2: SGHDN and FVKESK. V gave up 1 base and J gave up 0 bases, with 11 bases separating them. DNA of the CDR3: TGTGCCAGCAGCCAAGCTAAGCTAATTAGCACAGATACGCAGTATTTT. Encoded protein: CASSQAKLISTDTQYF.

This clone was picked up one time. This chain links TRBV18 with TRBJ1-5; weak D call: TRBD1 (6 bases). CDR3 length: 15 amino acids. The V gene lost 0 bases and the J gene lost 4 bases, with 10 bases spanning the gap. The germline V gene has CDR1 KGHSH and CDR2 LQKENI. The CDR3 sequence: CASSPPGQGNQPQHF. CDR3 sequence (DNA): TGTGCCAGCTCACCACCGGGACAAGGGAATCAGCCCCAGCATTTT.

V and J are TRBV5-1 and TRBJ1-2; a possible D gene is TRBD1 (6 bases). V lost 3 bases and J 6 bases, leaving 12 bases between the germline ends. Germline CDR1 reads SGHRS; CDR2 reads YFSETQ. The CDR3 runs 13 residues. CDR3 amino acids: CASSSGGLNGYTF. DNA for the CDR3: TGCGCCAGCAGCTCGGGGGGCCTAAATGGCTACACCTTC.

V and J are TRBV27 and TRBJ2-7, with a tentative D call TRBD1 (6 bases). Germline CDR1 is MNHEY and CDR2 is SMNVEV (reference sequence). The CDR3 consists of 15 residues. V was cut by 6 bases and J by 1 base, with 16 bases left in between. CDR3 coding DNA: TGTGCCAGCAGATTAGGGACACGGCCTTCCTACGAGCAGTACTTC. Protein sequence: CASRLGTRPSYEQYF.

CDR3 amino acids: CASSIGIGLGNTIYF. The DNA for the CDR3 is TGTGCCAGCAGCATAGGGATAGGGCTTGGAAACACCATATATTTT. The chain couples TRBV6-5 to TRBJ1-3; D is unclear. Germline V gives CDR1 MNHEY, CDR2 SVGAGI. V lost 6 bases to trimming and J lost 3 bases, with 15 bases between them. This CDR3 has 15 residues.

The chain uses TRBV19 and TRBJ1-2; D unclear. V lost 3 bases and J lost 6, with 11 bases in between. This CDR3 contains 13 residues. CDR1 is LNHDA and CDR2 is SQIVND in the germline V gene (reference sequence). This CDR3 is CASSILKRDGYTF. CDR3 bases: TGTGCCAGTAGTATCCTAAAACGGGATGGCTACACCTTC.

The genes are TRBV6-5 and TRBJ1-2; tentative D call: TRBD1 (6 bases). The length of the CDR3 is 12 residues. V shed 7 bases and J shed 6 bases, with 12 bases lying between them. Germline CDR1 and CDR2: MNHEY and SVGAGI. DNA for the CDR3: TGTGCCAGCACCCGGGGGGACAATGGCTACACCTTC. Protein product: CASTRGDNGYTF.

The V gene is TRBV15, the J gene TRBJ1-3; a weak D match, TRBD1 (5 bases). CDR3 size: 15 residues. CDR1 and CDR2 (germline): LNHNV, YYDKDF (reference sequence). Trimming removed 5 bases at V and 0 bases at J, with 11 bases between. The CDR3 loop reads CATSGDYSSGNTIYF. In DNA, the CDR3 is TGTGCCACCAGCGGGGACTACAGCTCTGGAAACACCATATATTTT. The full variable domain, in which reference TRBV15 and TRBJ1-3 provide the parts outside the CDR3, is DAMVIQNPRYQVTQFGKPVTLSCSQTLNHNVMYWYQQKSSQAPKLLFHYYDKDFNNEADTPDNFQSRRPNTSFCFLDIRSPGLGDTAMYLCATSGDYSSGNTIYFGEGSWLTVV.

This clone turned up a few times. The sample holds other DNA sequences that translate to the same CDR3. V is TRBV12-3 or TRBV12-4 and J is TRBJ1-1; maybe TRBD1 (5 bases). Trimming removed 1 base at V and 5 bases at J, with 8 bases between. CDR3 length: 13 residues. The CDR3 region is CASSLGGGTEAFF. CDR3 in DNA: TGTGCCAGCAGTTTAGGGGGCGGAACTGAAGCTTTCTTT.

This clone showed up just once. The rearrangement links TRBV5-1 to TRBJ2-3; the D is unclear. The CDR3 contains 11 residues. With 10 bases removed from V and 0 bases from J, the gap between germline ends came to 6 bases. CDR1 SGHRS and CDR2 YFSETQ come from the germline V gene. The CDR3: CASTSTDTQYF. CDR3 bases: TGCGCCTCGACTAGCACAGATACGCAGTATTTT.

The gene calls are TRBV10-3 and TRBJ2-1; possibly TRBD1 for D (6 bases). The CDR3 sequence is 13 residues long. Germline CDR1 reads ENHRY; CDR2 reads SYGVKD. With 7 bases removed from V and 8 bases from J, the gap between germline ends came to 15 bases. The CDR3 coding sequence is TGTGCCATCAACCAGGGGCGGAGCGATGAGCAGTTCTTC. Its translation: CAINQGRSDEQFF.

The rearrangement links TRBV30 to TRBJ2-2; possibly TRBD2 for D (5 bases). The CDR3 is 20 residues long. The germline V and J ends were trimmed by 5 bases and 0 bases, with 28 bases remaining between them. Germline CDR1 and CDR2: GTSNPN and SVGIG (reference sequence). This CDR3 reads CAWRVRGPLLPSANTGELFF. For the CDR3, the DNA is TGTGCCTGGCGAGTCCGAGGGCCTCTCCTTCCAAGCGCGAACACCGGGGAGCTGTTTTTT.

J is TRBJ2-7 and V is TRBV25-1, with 10 bases aligning to TRBD1. The CDR3 extends over 14 amino acids. After removal of 1 base from V and 6 bases from J, the junction contained 3 bases not matched to a gene. Germline V gene lookup returns CDR1 MGHDK and CDR2 SYGVNS. CDR3 nucleotides: TGTGCCAGCAGTGAATTGGGGACAGGGGTCGAGCAGTACTTC. This sequence encodes CASSELGTGVEQYF.

The chain has TRBV19 and TRBJ1-5; D gene ambiguous. Trimming shortened V by 0 bases and J by 5 bases, and 11 bases separated the two germline ends. CDR1 is LNHDA and CDR2 is SQIVND in the germline V gene (reference sequence). This CDR3 contains 15 residues. Here the CDR3 DNA reads TGTGCCAGTAGTATAGATGGAGGGTTATATCAGCCCCAGCATTTT. Its translation is CASSIDGGLYQPQHF.

The chain couples TRBV2 to TRBJ1-5; perhaps TRBD1 as D (6 bases). Germline V lookup: CDR1 SNHLY, CDR2 FYNNEI. This CDR3 has 13 amino acids. Trimming took 8 bases from V and 3 from J, leaving 11 bases between them. CDR3: CASETGNNQPQHF. Here the CDR3 DNA reads TGTGCCAGCGAAACAGGGAACAATCAGCCCCAGCATTTT.

V usage is TRBV30 and J usage is TRBJ2-3, with TRBD1 matching 7 bases. Unmatched junction bases numbered 5, after V lost 5 bases and J lost 6 bases. The CDR3 covers 12 residues. The germline gives CDR1 GTSNPN, CDR2 SVGIG (reference sequence). The chain's CDR3 is CAWDRDVDTQYF. In DNA, the CDR3 is TGTGCCTGGGACAGGGATGTGGATACGCAGTATTTT.

The chain is built from TRBV14 and TRBJ2-1; 9 bases agree with TRBD2. Germline trimming cut 4 bases from V and 8 bases from J; bases unmatched to any gene: 6. The CDR3 is 14 amino acids. Per the germline V gene, CDR1 is SGHDN and CDR2 is FVKESK. CDR3 DNA sequence: TGTGCCAGCAGCCGCGGGACTAGCAGGGATGAGCAGTTCTTC. Translation gives CASSRGTSRDEQFF.

V gene TRBV12-3 or TRBV12-4 combines with J gene TRBJ2-1; no definite D call. The ends were cut back, 6 bases at V and 6 bases at J, with 12 bases in the middle. This CDR3 contains 13 residues. CDR3 DNA sequence: TGTGCCAGCAGCCGGTACGCAGGCAATGAGCAGTTCTTC. Translation gives CASSRYAGNEQFF.